This T cell receptor (beta chain) came from a study of T cells after yellow fever vaccination. Study-level background: For low cell numbers, libraries were made with SMART-Seq v4 Ultra Low Input.

This clonotype was observed many times. TCRdb re-derived calls from the 5' RACE reads in MiXCR, one entry per CDR3 protein. The repertoire holds about 150,000 distinct CDR3 sequences, with approximately 6.2% as singletons. The TCR comes from a man between 18 and 35 years old who received the YFV17D yellow fever vaccine. The sample in question was CD4+ T cells sorted from PBMCs, obtained on the day of the first yellow fever vaccination.

The CDR3, as DNA: TGTGCCAGCAGCCGGACAGGTACTACCAATGAGCAGTTCTTC. It encodes CASSRTGTTNEQFF. The V call is TRBV7-7, the J call TRBJ2-1; 7 nucleotides agree with TRBD1. The CDR3 contains 14 residues. CDR1 is SSHAT, CDR2 FNYEAQ, per germline (reference sequence). V lost 5 bases to trimming and J lost 6 bases; unmatched junction nucleotides: 7.